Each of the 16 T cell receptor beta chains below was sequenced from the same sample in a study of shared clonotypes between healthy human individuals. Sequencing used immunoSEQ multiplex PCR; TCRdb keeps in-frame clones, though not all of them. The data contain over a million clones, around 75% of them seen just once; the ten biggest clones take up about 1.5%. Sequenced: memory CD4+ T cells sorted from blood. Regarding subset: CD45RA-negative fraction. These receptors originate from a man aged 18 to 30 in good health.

CDR3 sequence (DNA): TGCGCCAGCAGCTTGGGGGGACAGACTAGTGAAGCTTTCTTT. Translating it yields CASSLGGQTSEAFF. This chain uses TRBV5-1 with TRBJ1-1, with TRBD1 identical over 7 bases. Losses at the gene ends were 0 bases for V and 7 bases for J; bases not matched to a gene: 6. The CDR3 is 14 amino acids. Per the germline V gene, CDR1 is SGHRS and CDR2 is YFSETQ.

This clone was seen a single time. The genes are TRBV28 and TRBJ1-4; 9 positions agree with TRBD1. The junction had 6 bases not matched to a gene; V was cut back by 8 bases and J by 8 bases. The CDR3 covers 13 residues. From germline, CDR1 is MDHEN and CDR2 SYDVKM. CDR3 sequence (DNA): TGTGCCAGCTCGGACAGGGGACCGGAAAAACTGTTTTTT. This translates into CASSDRGPEKLFF.

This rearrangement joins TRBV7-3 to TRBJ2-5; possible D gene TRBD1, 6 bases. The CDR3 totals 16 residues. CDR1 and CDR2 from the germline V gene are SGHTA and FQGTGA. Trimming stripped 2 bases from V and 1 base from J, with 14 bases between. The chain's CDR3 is CASSLETGRGQETQYF. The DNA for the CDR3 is TGTGCCAGCAGCTTAGAGACAGGCAGGGGCCAAGAGACCCAGTACTTC.

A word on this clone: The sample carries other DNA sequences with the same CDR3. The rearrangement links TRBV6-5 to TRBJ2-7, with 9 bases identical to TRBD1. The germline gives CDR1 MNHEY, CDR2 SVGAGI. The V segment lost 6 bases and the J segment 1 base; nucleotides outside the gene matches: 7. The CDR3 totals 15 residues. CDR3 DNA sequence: TGTGCCAGCAGGCCCCCGGGACAGGGATCCTACGAGCAGTACTTC. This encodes CASRPPGQGSYEQYF.

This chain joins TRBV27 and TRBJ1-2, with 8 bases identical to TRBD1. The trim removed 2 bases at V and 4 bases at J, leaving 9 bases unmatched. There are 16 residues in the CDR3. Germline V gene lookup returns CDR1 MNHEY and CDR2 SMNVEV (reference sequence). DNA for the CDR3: TGTGCCAGCAGTTTAAAGGCCCAGGGGGCCCCCTATGGCTACACCTTC. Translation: CASSLKAQGAPYGYTF.

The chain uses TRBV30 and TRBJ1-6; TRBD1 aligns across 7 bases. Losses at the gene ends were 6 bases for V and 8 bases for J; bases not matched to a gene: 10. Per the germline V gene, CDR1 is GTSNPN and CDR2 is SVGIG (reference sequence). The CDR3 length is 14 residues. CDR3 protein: CACTIDRVHSPLHF. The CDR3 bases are TGTGCCTGCACTATAGACAGGGTCCATTCACCCCTCCACTTT.

This chain's CDR3 is CASSPGTGLAKNIQYF. Written as DNA, the CDR3 is TGTGCCAGCAGTCCAGGGACAGGATTAGCCAAAAACATTCAGTACTTC. The chain carries TRBV27 and TRBJ2-4; 8 nucleotides line up with TRBD1. J gave up 0 bases and V 5 bases, and 6 bases lay outside the gene matches. This CDR3 contains 16 residues. Germline V gene lookup returns CDR1 MNHEY and CDR2 SMNVEV (reference sequence).

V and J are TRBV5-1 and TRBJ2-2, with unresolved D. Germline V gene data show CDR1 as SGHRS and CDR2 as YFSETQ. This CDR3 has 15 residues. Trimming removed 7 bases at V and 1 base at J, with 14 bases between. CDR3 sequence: CASGSRTGNTGELFF. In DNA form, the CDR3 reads TGCGCCAGCGGGTCGCGGACGGGGAACACCGGGGAGCTGTTTTTT.

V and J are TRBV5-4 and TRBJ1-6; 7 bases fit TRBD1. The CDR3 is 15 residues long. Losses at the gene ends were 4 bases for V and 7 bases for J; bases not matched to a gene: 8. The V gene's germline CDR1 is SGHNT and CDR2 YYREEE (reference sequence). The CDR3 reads CASSQPDRENSPLHF. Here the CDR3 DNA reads TGTGCCAGCAGCCAACCCGACAGGGAAAATTCACCCCTCCACTTT. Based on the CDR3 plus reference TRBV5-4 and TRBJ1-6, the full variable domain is ETGVTQSPTHLIKTRGQQVTLRCSSQSGHNTVSWYQQALGQGPQFIFQYYREEENGRGNFPPRFSGLQFPNYSSELNVNALELDDSALYLCASSQPDRENSPLHFGNGTRLTVT.

CDR3 protein: CASSLVGSNTEAFF. CDR3 nucleotides: TGTGCCAGCAGCTTGGTAGGCAGCAACACTGAAGCTTTCTTT. This sequence joins TRBV5-4 and TRBJ1-1; D is unclear. This CDR3 has 14 amino acids. CDR1 and CDR2 from the germline V gene are SGHNT and YYREEE (reference sequence). V was clipped by 0 bases and J by 2 bases, with 8 bases between them.

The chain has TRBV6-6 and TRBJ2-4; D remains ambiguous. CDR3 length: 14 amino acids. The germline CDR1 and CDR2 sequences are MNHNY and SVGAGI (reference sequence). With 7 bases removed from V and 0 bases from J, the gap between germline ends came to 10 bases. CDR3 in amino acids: CASTGGLAKNIQYF. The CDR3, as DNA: TGTGCCAGCACGGGCGGTCTAGCCAAAAACATTCAGTACTTC.

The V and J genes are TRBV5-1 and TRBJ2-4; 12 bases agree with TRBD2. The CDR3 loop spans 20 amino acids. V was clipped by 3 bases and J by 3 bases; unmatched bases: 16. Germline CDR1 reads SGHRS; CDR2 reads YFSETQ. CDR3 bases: TGCGCCAGCAGCTCGTATGGGGGACTAGCGGGCCTAAATGTCAAAAACATTCAGTACTTC. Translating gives CASSSYGGLAGLNVKNIQYF. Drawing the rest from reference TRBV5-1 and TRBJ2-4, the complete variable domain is KAGVTQTPRYLIKTRGQQVTLSCSPISGHRSVSWYQQTPGQGLQFLFEYFSETQRNKGNFPGRFSGRQFSNSRSEMNVSTLELGDSALYLCASSSYGGLAGLNVKNIQYFGAGTRLSVL.

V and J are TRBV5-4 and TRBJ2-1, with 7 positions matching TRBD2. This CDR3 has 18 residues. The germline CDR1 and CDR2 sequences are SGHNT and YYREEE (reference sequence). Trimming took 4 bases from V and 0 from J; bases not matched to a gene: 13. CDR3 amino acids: CASSAGGGPASSYNEQFF. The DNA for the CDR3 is TGTGCCAGCAGCGCTGGGGGGGGACCTGCGAGCTCCTACAATGAGCAGTTCTTC.

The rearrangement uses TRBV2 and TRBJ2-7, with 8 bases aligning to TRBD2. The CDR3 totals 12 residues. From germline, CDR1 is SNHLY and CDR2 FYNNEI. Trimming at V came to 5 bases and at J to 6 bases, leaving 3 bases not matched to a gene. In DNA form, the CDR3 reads TGTGCCAGCAGTTTAAGCGGGAGCGAGCAGTACTTC. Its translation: CASSLSGSEQYF.

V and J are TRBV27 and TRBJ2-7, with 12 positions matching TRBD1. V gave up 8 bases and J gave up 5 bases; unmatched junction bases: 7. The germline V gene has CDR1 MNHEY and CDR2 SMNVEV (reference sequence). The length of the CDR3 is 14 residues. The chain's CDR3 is CASGTGTGGNEQYF. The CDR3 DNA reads TGTGCCAGCGGGACCGGGACAGGGGGCAACGAGCAGTACTTC.

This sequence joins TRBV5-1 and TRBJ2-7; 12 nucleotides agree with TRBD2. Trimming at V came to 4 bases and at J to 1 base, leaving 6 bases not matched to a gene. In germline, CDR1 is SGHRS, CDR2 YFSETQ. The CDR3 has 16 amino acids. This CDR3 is CASSPPTSGGSYEQYF. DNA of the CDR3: TGCGCCAGCAGCCCACCGACTAGCGGGGGTTCCTACGAGCAGTACTTC.